This paragraph reports one T cell receptor (beta chain). This may be a read error: a much more frequent sequence differs by one nucleotide. Germline V CDR1 and CDR2: SEHNR, FQNEAQ (reference sequence). This CDR3 region has 14 residues. V shed 6 bases, J shed 7 bases, and the junction held 8 bases outside the gene matches. The lymph nodes were axillary draining lymph nodes from breast cancer patients. This entry belongs to a study of breast tumors, draining lymph nodes, adjacent tissues. TCRdb redid the calling of the multiplex PCR reads with MiXCR, one entry per CDR3 protein. The top ten clones hold roughly 3.6% of a sample with around 120,000 distinct CDR3 sequences, about 20% of them seen once.

The gene calls are TRBV7-9 and TRBJ1-3; 8 nucleotides agree with TRBD1. The sequence came from a female donor with breast cancer. Some clones in this sample may be carry-over from other donors' samples. The sequenced sample consisted of axillary lymph node tissue. CDR3 DNA: TGTGCCAGCAGTATGGACAGGGAAATGAACACCATATATTTT. It yields the protein CASSMDREMNTIYF. Combining the CDR3 with reference TRBV7-9 and TRBJ1-3 gives the whole variable domain DTGVSQNPRHKITKRGQNVTFRCDPISEHNRLYWYRQTLGQGPEFLTYFQNEAQLEKSRLLSDRFSAERPKGSFSTLEIQRTEQGDSAMYLCASSMDREMNTIYFGEGSWLTVV.